This T cell receptor (beta chain) emerged from a study of cytomegalovirus exposure and HLA in healthy donors. On the study more broadly: The approximately 120 validation repertoires, a later analysis reported, used the same platform as the 600 to 700 first-cohort repertoires.

Unmatched junction bases numbered 14, after V lost 6 bases and J lost 3 bases. CDR1 is KGHSH and CDR2 is LQKENI in the germline V gene. The length of the CDR3 is 17 residues. This table comes from immunoSEQ multiplex PCR, and its TCRdb copy is limited to in-frame clones, with some not included. The table lists a few hundred thousand clones, roughly 90% of them singletons. Regarding this clone: Its specificity is unknown.

Study-wide points: The study designated 150 to 200 TCR beta chains cytomegalovirus-associated. Across donors, most TCRs were seen rarely, yet some public ones were widespread. Reportedly, cytomegalovirus status was diagnosed with high sensitivity and specificity.

The origin of this receptor is a young woman in good health and CMV-seronegative. The V call is TRBV18, the J call TRBJ2-4; 7 nucleotides agree with TRBD1. The sequenced material came from PBMCs. The DNA of the CDR3 is TGTGCCAGCTCCGAGGGGGCAGGGAATTTTGTCAAAAACATTCAGTACTTC. Amino acids: CASSEGAGNFVKNIQYF.